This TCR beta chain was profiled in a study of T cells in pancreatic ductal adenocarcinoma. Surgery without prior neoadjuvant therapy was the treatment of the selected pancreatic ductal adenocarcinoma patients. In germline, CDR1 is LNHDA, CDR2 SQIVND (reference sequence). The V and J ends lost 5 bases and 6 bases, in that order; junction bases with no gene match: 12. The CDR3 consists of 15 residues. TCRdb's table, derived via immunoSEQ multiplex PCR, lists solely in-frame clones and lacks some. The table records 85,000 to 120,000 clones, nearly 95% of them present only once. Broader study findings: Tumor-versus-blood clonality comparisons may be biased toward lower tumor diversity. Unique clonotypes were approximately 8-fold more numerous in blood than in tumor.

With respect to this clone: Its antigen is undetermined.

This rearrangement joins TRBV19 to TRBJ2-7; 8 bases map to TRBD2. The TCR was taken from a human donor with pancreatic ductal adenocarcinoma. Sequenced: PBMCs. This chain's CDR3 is CASSSRLAGSREQYF. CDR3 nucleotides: TGTGCCAGTAGTTCCAGGCTAGCGGGTTCTCGCGAGCAGTACTTC.